This entry lists 28 T cell receptor beta chains sequenced from one sample in a study of PD-L1 blockade in urothelial cancer. The time point denotes: pretreatment peripheral blood. This table comes from immunoSEQ multiplex PCR, and its TCRdb copy is limited to in-frame clones, with some not included. The sample lists about 85,000 clones, 70% to 90% occurring once. The material sequenced was PBMCs, taken around atezolizumab (anti-PD-L1) treatment. Receptor source: a man aged 60 to 75 with urothelial cancer.

The V gene is TRBV6-4, the J gene TRBJ2-2, with 10 bases aligning to TRBD2. V lost 5 bases to trimming and J lost 5 bases; unmatched junction nucleotides: 5. The CDR3 is made up of 15 amino acids. Germline assignment: CDR1 MRHNA and CDR2 SNTAGT. CDR3 sequence (DNA): TGTGCCAGCAGTCAACTAGCGGGGAATACCGGGGAGCTGTTTTTT. This gives the protein CASSQLAGNTGELFF.

V usage is TRBV6-1 and J usage is TRBJ2-7; 7 nucleotides match TRBD1. Germline values: CDR1 MNHNS, CDR2 SASEGT. The CDR3 sequence is 14 residues long. V shed 1 base and J 4 bases; nucleotides not matched to a gene: 4. CDR3 nucleotides: TGTGCCAGCAGTGAAGACAACAGGGGATACGAGCAGTACTTC. Amino acid sequence: CASSEDNRGYEQYF.

The count of this clone is one. Other nucleotide sequences from this sample produce the same CDR3. The CDR3 sequence is CASSVSGSYNEQFF. DNA for the CDR3: TGTGCCAGCAGCGTTTCCGGCTCCTACAATGAGCAGTTCTTC. This chain joins TRBV9 and TRBJ2-1; no reliable D call. Germline V gene lookup returns CDR1 SGDLS and CDR2 YYNGEE. The CDR3 runs 14 residues. V lost 2 bases, J lost 0 bases, and 6 bases lay in between.

V gene TRBV29-1 combines with J gene TRBJ1-2, with a tentative D call TRBD1 (5 bases). V was clipped by 3 bases and J by 2 bases, with 7 bases between them. CDR1 is SQVTM, CDR2 ANQGSEA, per germline. CDR3 length equals 12 residues. The CDR3, as DNA: TGCAGCGTTGACGGGGGGAACTATGGCTACACCTTC. It codes for CSVDGGNYGYTF.

The chain is built from TRBV7-3 and TRBJ2-1; weak D call: TRBD1 (7 bases). Germline lookup yields CDR1 SGHTA and CDR2 FQGTGA. The CDR3 covers 15 residues. V shed 3 bases and J shed 3 bases, with 12 bases lying between them. CDR3 amino acids: CASSFGRGDYNEQFF. The CDR3 bases are TGTGCCAGCAGCTTCGGCAGGGGGGACTACAATGAGCAGTTCTTC.

V is TRBV7-2 and J is TRBJ2-5, with D tentatively TRBD2 (5 bases). Trimming removed 4 bases at V and 2 bases at J, with 11 bases between. This CDR3 contains 14 residues. Looked up from germline, CDR1 is SGHTA and CDR2 is FQGNSA. The CDR3 here is CASSSVPGQETQYF. CDR3 sequence (DNA): TGTGCCAGCAGCTCCGTTCCGGGACAAGAGACCCAGTACTTC. The entire variable domain, with the rest obtained from reference TRBV7-2 and TRBJ2-5, is as follows: GAGVSQSPSNKVTEKGKDVELRCDPISGHTALYWYRQSLGQGLEFLIYFQGNSAPDKSGLPSDRFSAERTGGSVSTLTIQRTQQEDSAVYLCASSSVPGQETQYFGPGTRLLVL.

V gene TRBV11-3 combines with J gene TRBJ2-1; D gene unclear. Germline V gene data show CDR1 as SGHNT and CDR2 as YENEEA. Trimming took 4 bases from V and 6 from J, leaving 7 bases between them. This CDR3 has 12 residues. CDR3 amino acids: CASSSGSNEQFF. The CDR3 DNA follows: TGTGCCAGCAGCTCAGGCTCCAATGAGCAGTTCTTC. The whole variable domain, remainder taken from reference TRBV11-3 and TRBJ2-1, is EAGVVQSPRYKIIEKKQPVAFWCNPISGHNTLYWYLQNLGQGPELLIRYENEEAVDDSQLPKDRFSAERLKGVDSTLKIQPAELGDSAVYLCASSSGSNEQFFGPGTRLTVL.

The V and J genes are TRBV4-2 and TRBJ2-7; 9 nucleotides match TRBD2. V lost 3 bases, J lost 0 bases, and 6 bases stayed unmatched. The CDR3 runs 16 residues. Germline assignment: CDR1 LGHNA and CDR2 YNFKEQ. CDR3 DNA: TGTGCCAGCAGCCAGTCTAGCGGGGACCGCTCCTACGAGCAGTACTTC. Its translation: CASSQSSGDRSYEQYF.

The chain uses TRBV7-9 and TRBJ1-2; 8 nucleotides match TRBD1. The CDR3 extends over 15 amino acids. Germline CDR1 reads SEHNR; CDR2 reads FQNEAQ (reference sequence). V trimming: 5 bases; J trimming: 4 bases; junction bases outside the gene matches: 9. CDR3 region: CASSPGDRRFYGYTF. The CDR3 DNA reads as TGTGCCAGCAGCCCAGGGGACAGGAGATTCTATGGCTACACCTTC.

The CDR3 here is CASSERTTTGYTF. For the CDR3, the DNA is TGTGCCAGCAGTGAAAGGACAACCACTGGCTACACCTTC. The chain is built from TRBV2 and TRBJ1-2, with a possible D match to TRBD1 (5 bases). Germline CDR1 and CDR2: SNHLY and FYNNEI. V lost 2 bases and J 7 bases, leaving 11 bases between the germline ends. This CDR3 spans 13 amino acids.

This clone has a handful of counts. The chain has TRBV6-1 and TRBJ2-1; 8 bases agree with TRBD2. The length of the CDR3 is 14 residues. The trim removed 10 bases at V and 5 bases at J, leaving 10 bases unmatched. Germline V gene data show CDR1 as MNHNS and CDR2 as SASEGT. The CDR3: CAINAHSGNNEQFF. In DNA form, the CDR3 reads TGTGCCATCAATGCGCATAGCGGGAACAATGAGCAGTTCTTC.

The chain combines TRBV18 with TRBJ1-3; D remains unclear. CDR3 size: 14 residues. Trimming left V 0 bases short and J 4 bases short, with 7 bases between. CDR1 and CDR2 from the germline V gene are KGHSH and LQKENI. The CDR3 bases are TGTGCCAGCTCACCACCGTTTACAGGAAACACCATATATTTT. Its protein product is CASSPPFTGNTIYF. The full variable domain, completed using reference TRBV18 and TRBJ1-3, is NAGVMQNPRHLVRRRGQEARLRCSPMKGHSHVYWYRQLPEEGLKFMVYLQKENIIDESGMPKERFSAEFPKEGPSILRIQQVVRGDSAAYFCASSPPFTGNTIYFGEGSWLTVV.

The CDR3 nucleotides are TGTGCCAGTAGAATGGACATTAAAGTTAACACTGAAGCTTTCTTT. It codes for CASRMDIKVNTEAFF. The chain has TRBV19 and TRBJ1-1; weak D call: TRBD1 (5 bases). The CDR3 is 15 residues long. Trimming took off 6 bases at V and 2 bases at J, with 16 bases between the two ends. Looked up from germline, CDR1 is LNHDA and CDR2 is SQIVND (reference sequence).

The rearrangement joins TRBV7-3 to TRBJ2-2; 8 nucleotides align to TRBD1. CDR3 length: 16 amino acids. The germline CDR1 and CDR2 sequences are SGHTA and FQGTGA. The V gene end was trimmed by 0 bases and the J gene end by 5 bases; junction bases not matched to a gene: 5. The CDR3 here is CASSLTPRGQTGELFF. The CDR3 DNA is TGTGCCAGCAGCTTAACCCCCAGGGGGCAGACCGGGGAGCTGTTTTTT.

The chain links TRBV15 to TRBJ1-2, with TRBD1 identical over 7 bases. The V gene end was trimmed by 5 bases and the J gene end by 5 bases; junction bases not matched to a gene: 2. CDR3 size: 12 residues. Germline-derived CDR1 and CDR2 are LNHNV and YYDKDF (reference sequence). The CDR3 DNA is TGTGCCACCAGCGCGACAGGGTATGGCTACACCTTC. Its translation: CATSATGYGYTF.

V is TRBV19 and J is TRBJ1-5; 11 bases are shared with TRBD1. The CDR3 is made up of 16 amino acids. Trimming took 5 bases from V and 2 from J; bases not matched to a gene: 5. Germline V gene lookup returns CDR1 LNHDA and CDR2 SQIVND (reference sequence). The CDR3 loop is CASSPWDRGGNQPQHF. CDR3 DNA sequence: TGTGCCAGTAGTCCCTGGGACAGGGGGGGCAATCAGCCCCAGCATTTT.

V gene TRBV7-9 combines with J gene TRBJ2-7, with D tentatively TRBD1 (5 bases). V gave up 1 base and J gave up 2 bases, with 9 bases separating them. Germline V gene lookup returns CDR1 SEHNR and CDR2 FQNEAQ (reference sequence). This CDR3 spans 14 amino acids. The CDR3 loop is CASSLGGQTYEQYF. The DNA of the CDR3 is TGTGCCAGCAGCTTAGGGGGCCAGACCTACGAGCAGTACTTC.

The CDR3 DNA sequence: TGTGCCACTCAAAGCGGGAGTAACACCGGGGAGCTGTTTTTT. Its protein is CATQSGSNTGELFF. The chain couples TRBV7-2 to TRBJ2-2, with TRBD2 identical over 8 bases. The CDR3 spans 14 residues. With 10 bases clipped from V and 2 bases from J, the junction kept 6 bases outside the gene matches. Looked up from germline, CDR1 is SGHTA and CDR2 is FQGNSA.

This chain links TRBV11-2 with TRBJ1-2; 7 positions match TRBD1. J gave up 1 base and V 3 bases, and 5 bases lay outside the gene matches. The CDR3 covers 15 residues. Per germline, CDR1 SGHAT and CDR2 FQNNGV. CDR3 region: CASSFPQGGNYGYTF. The CDR3, as DNA: TGTGCCAGCAGCTTTCCGCAGGGGGGTAACTATGGCTACACCTTC.

The rearrangement uses TRBV5-1 and TRBJ1-5; TRBD1 matches at 9 bases. The CDR3 runs 15 residues. V lost 0 bases, J lost 2 bases, and 0 bases stayed unmatched. Germline V gene sequence: CDR1 SGHRS, CDR2 YFSETQ. The CDR3 DNA is TGCGCCAGCAGCTTGGGGACAGGGGGCAATCAGCCCCAGCATTTT. This codes for CASSLGTGGNQPQHF.

This clone was counted only a few times. The chain combines TRBV4-3 with TRBJ2-1, with 8 bases aligning to TRBD2. V lost 0 bases and J lost 4; bases outside the gene matches: 5. This CDR3 comprises 16 residues. The V gene's germline CDR1 is LGHNA and CDR2 YSLEER. The CDR3 nucleotides are TGCGCCAGCAGCCAAGATTACAGCGGGAGTTACAATGAGCAGTTCTTC. It specifies CASSQDYSGSYNEQFF.

The table lists this clone with a few counts. The chain has TRBV28 and TRBJ2-2; D might be TRBD2 (6 bases). From germline, CDR1 is MDHEN and CDR2 SYDVKM. The CDR3 length is 15 residues. V lost 1 base, J lost 5 bases, and 11 bases lay in between. CDR3 protein: CASSLSRELTGELFF. CDR3 nucleotides: TGTGCCAGCAGTTTATCTCGGGAGCTAACCGGGGAGCTGTTTTTT.

CDR3 coding DNA: TGTGCCAGCAGCCCCTGGGACAGGGGCCCTGAAGCTTTCTTT. It codes for CASSPWDRGPEAFF. The rearrangement joins TRBV28 to TRBJ1-1; the match to TRBD1 covers 10 bases. The trim removed 6 bases at V and 6 bases at J, leaving 7 bases unmatched. CDR1 is MDHEN, CDR2 SYDVKM, per germline. CDR3 length equals 14 residues.

The rearrangement links TRBV28 to TRBJ2-3; a weak D match, TRBD2 (6 bases). This CDR3 spans 16 amino acids. V was pared by 4 bases and J by 2 bases, with 16 bases between. The germline V gene has CDR1 MDHEN and CDR2 SYDVKM. The CDR3, as DNA: TGTGCCAGCAGTTGGGAACCTGGAGGGGACACAGATACGCAGTATTTT. This codes for CASSWEPGGDTDTQYF.

V gene TRBV11-1 combines with J gene TRBJ1-4; 10 nucleotides align to TRBD1. CDR1 and CDR2 from the germline V gene are SGHAT and FQDESV (reference sequence). Losses at the gene ends were 5 bases for V and 6 bases for J; bases not matched to a gene: 3. CDR3 length equals 14 residues. CDR3 region: CASSLGTGDEKLFF. The DNA of the CDR3 is TGTGCCAGCAGCCTCGGGACAGGGGATGAAAAACTGTTTTTT.

This clone was found a few times. The J gene is TRBJ1-1, the V gene TRBV9; the D gene is possibly TRBD1 (5 bases). The V and J ends lost 0 bases and 5 bases respectively, with 8 bases between them. Germline-derived CDR1 and CDR2 are SGDLS and YYNGEE. The CDR3 is made up of 13 amino acids. This CDR3 reads CASSVDGGTEAFF. The DNA of the CDR3 is TGTGCCAGCAGCGTAGACGGGGGAACTGAAGCTTTCTTT.

The chain carries TRBV15 and TRBJ2-2, with D maybe TRBD1 (5 bases). The CDR3 is 14 amino acids. Per the germline V gene, CDR1 is LNHNV and CDR2 is YYDKDF (reference sequence). Trimming stripped 0 bases from V and 6 bases from J, with 8 bases between. The CDR3 here is CATSREGAAGELFF. The CDR3, as DNA: TGTGCCACCAGCAGAGAAGGGGCTGCCGGGGAGCTGTTTTTT.

This chain links TRBV5-1 with TRBJ2-5, with D tentatively TRBD2 (5 bases). V was trimmed by 4 bases and J by 0 bases, leaving 16 bases between them. CDR3 length: 16 amino acids. Germline CDR1 reads SGHRS; CDR2 reads YFSETQ. CDR3 sequence reads: CASSRGTVEYQETQYF. As DNA, the CDR3 is TGCGCCAGCAGCCGGGGTACAGTTGAGTACCAAGAGACCCAGTACTTC.